This TCR beta chain was sequenced during a study of T cells expressing NK-cell markers. Study information: One of the eight sequenced donors was seronegative, whereas the other seven were HCMV-seropositive.

The TCR beta cDNA came from 5'RACE template switching with UMIs. Reprocessing the 5' RACE reads, TCRdb reports a single entry for every CDR3 protein and omits DNA. The specimen's table records some 410,000 distinct CDR3 sequences. The CDR3 has 13 amino acids. The germline V gene has CDR1 MNHNS and CDR2 SASEGT. Input material: blood T cells: a sorted CD56 or NKG2C T cell subset, CD4+ or CD8+ T cells, or bulk PBMC T cells (not recorded which). The source of this sequence is a woman between 18 and 70 years old in good health. The chain combines TRBV6-1 with TRBJ2-3; TCRdb returns TRBD1, unconfirmable since there is no DNA. The CDR3 region is CASSEGTGDTQYF.